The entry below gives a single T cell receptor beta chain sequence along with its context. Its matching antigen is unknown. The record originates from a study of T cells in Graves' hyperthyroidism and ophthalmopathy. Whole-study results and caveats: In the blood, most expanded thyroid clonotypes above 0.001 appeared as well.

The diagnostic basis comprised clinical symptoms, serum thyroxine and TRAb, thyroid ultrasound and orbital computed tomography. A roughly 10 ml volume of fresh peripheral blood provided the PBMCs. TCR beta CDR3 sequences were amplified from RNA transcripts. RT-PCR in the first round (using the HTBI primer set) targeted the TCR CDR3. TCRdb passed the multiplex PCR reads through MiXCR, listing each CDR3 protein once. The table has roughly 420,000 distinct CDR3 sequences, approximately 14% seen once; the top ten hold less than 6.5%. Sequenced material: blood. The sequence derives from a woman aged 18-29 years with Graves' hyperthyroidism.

CDR3 in amino acids: CASSSLNTGELFF. CDR3 in DNA: TGCGCCAGCAGCTCCCTAAACACCGGGGAGCTGTTTTTT. The gene calls are TRBV5-1 and TRBJ2-2; D unresolved. Germline assignment: CDR1 SGHRS and CDR2 YFSETQ. Trimming removed 3 bases from V and 2 bases from J, with 5 bases in between. The CDR3 totals 13 residues.